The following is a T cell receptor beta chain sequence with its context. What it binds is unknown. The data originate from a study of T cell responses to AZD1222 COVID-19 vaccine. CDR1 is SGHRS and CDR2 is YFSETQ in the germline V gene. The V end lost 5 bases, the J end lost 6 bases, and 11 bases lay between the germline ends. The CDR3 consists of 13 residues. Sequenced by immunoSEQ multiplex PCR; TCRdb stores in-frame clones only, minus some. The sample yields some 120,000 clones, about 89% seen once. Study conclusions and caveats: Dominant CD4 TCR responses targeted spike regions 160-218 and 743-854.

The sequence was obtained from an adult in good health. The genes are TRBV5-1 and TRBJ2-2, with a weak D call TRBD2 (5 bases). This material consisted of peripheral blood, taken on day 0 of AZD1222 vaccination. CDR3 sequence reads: CASRLVIAGELFF. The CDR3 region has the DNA TGCGCCAGCAGACTAGTCATCGCCGGGGAGCTGTTTTTT.